Shown below are 20 T cell receptor beta chains from a single sample sequenced in a study of T cell changes during pregnancy in multiple sclerosis. Clones were read by immunoSEQ multiplex PCR, and TCRdb kept only the in-frame ones, dropping some. The sample contains 50,000 to 65,000 clones, approximately 95% of which appear only once. Here the sequenced sample was CD8+ T cells from peripheral blood mononuclear cells, taken in the second trimester of pregnancy. These receptors all come from a female donor with multiple sclerosis, enrolled in a pregnancy study.

The chain has TRBV18 and TRBJ2-1; D not certain. This CDR3 is 17 amino acids long. Germline lookup yields CDR1 KGHSH and CDR2 LQKENI. V was trimmed by 0 bases and J by 3 bases, leaving 15 bases between them. The chain's CDR3 is CASSPPKTPRGYNEQFF. For the CDR3, the DNA is TGTGCCAGCTCACCACCGAAGACTCCTCGAGGCTACAATGAGCAGTTCTTC.

This chain links TRBV29-1 with TRBJ1-2; TRBD1 matches 10 bases. Germline values: CDR1 SQVTM, CDR2 ANQGSEA. The trim removed 3 bases at V and 10 bases at J, leaving 5 bases unmatched. The CDR3 is 12 residues long. CDR3 loop: CSVDLDRGDYTF. The CDR3 nucleotides are TGCAGCGTTGATTTGGACAGGGGGGACTACACCTTC.

V usage is TRBV27 and J usage is TRBJ1-1; 8 nucleotides align to TRBD1. Germline V CDR1 and CDR2: MNHEY, SMNVEV (reference sequence). The V gene end was trimmed by 5 bases and the J gene end by 5 bases; junction bases not matched to a gene: 13. The CDR3 sequence is 16 residues long. This CDR3 reads CASSLTSGGGWTEAFF. In DNA, the CDR3 is TGTGCCAGCAGTCTAACTTCAGGGGGCGGCTGGACTGAAGCTTTCTTT.

On this clone itself: The junction shows a germline mismatch at one end, possibly a read error. This chain uses TRBV27 with TRBJ1-2, with 9 bases aligning to TRBD1. The CDR3 sequence is 13 residues long. In germline, CDR1 is MNHEY, CDR2 SMNVEV (reference sequence). CDR3 sequence (DNA): TGTGCCAGCAGTTTAAGGACAGGGGTAAATGAACTCTTC. Translating it yields CASSLRTGVNELF.

J is TRBJ1-2 and V is TRBV7-9, with TRBD1 matching 8 bases. V shed 9 bases and J 8 bases; nucleotides not matched to a gene: 14. This CDR3 has 14 amino acids. In germline, CDR1 is SEHNR, CDR2 FQNEAQ (reference sequence). The CDR3 reads CASRITPRGQGYTF. The CDR3 DNA is TGTGCCAGTAGAATAACCCCCAGGGGGCAAGGCTACACCTTC.

The chain combines TRBV11-2 with TRBJ2-5; 7 positions match TRBD2. The CDR3 covers 14 residues. The V and J ends lost 3 bases and 1 base, in that order; junction bases with no gene match: 2. Germline lookup yields CDR1 SGHAT and CDR2 FQNNGV. The CDR3 loop reads CASSFWGGQETQYF. The CDR3 bases are TGTGCCAGCAGCTTTTGGGGGGGCCAAGAGACCCAGTACTTC.

This chain links TRBV27 with TRBJ2-7; D is perhaps TRBD1 (5 bases). Trimming pared 4 bases from V and 7 bases from J, leaving 8 bases between. Germline assignment: CDR1 MNHEY and CDR2 SMNVEV (reference sequence). The CDR3 covers 11 residues. The CDR3 DNA sequence: TGTGCCAGCAGTTCCCAGGGAGAGCAGTACTTC. Translated, it gives CASSSQGEQYF.

This chain connects TRBV11-2 to TRBJ2-1; a possible D gene is TRBD2 (5 bases). The CDR3 covers 15 residues. Per germline, CDR1 SGHAT and CDR2 FQNNGV. V lost 5 bases to trimming and J lost 1 base, with 12 bases between them. CDR3 nucleotide sequence: TGTGCCAGCAGCGCCTTGAGGGATTCCTACAATGAGCAGTTCTTC. It encodes CASSALRDSYNEQFF.

The V gene is TRBV7-8, the J gene TRBJ2-2; 8 nucleotides line up with TRBD2. CDR1 SGHVS and CDR2 FQNEAQ come from the germline V gene. This CDR3 is built from 16 residues. The V gene end was trimmed by 5 bases and the J gene end by 1 base; junction bases not matched to a gene: 6. In DNA, the CDR3 is TGTGCCAGCAGCACACTAGCGGCCATGAACACCGGGGAGCTGTTTTTT. This translates into CASSTLAAMNTGELFF.

The gene calls are TRBV4-2 and TRBJ2-7; D unclear. CDR3 length: 15 residues. Germline lookup yields CDR1 LGHNA and CDR2 YNFKEQ. The V end was cut by 0 bases, the J end by 2 bases, with 11 bases between. The CDR3 DNA follows: TGTGCCAGCAGCCAAGAAGCAACAGCTCCCTACGAGCAGTACTTC. This translates into CASSQEATAPYEQYF.

V usage is TRBV11-2 and J usage is TRBJ2-7; weak D call: TRBD1 (5 bases). V lost 0 bases, J lost 2 bases, and 11 bases lay in between. Germline V gives CDR1 SGHAT, CDR2 FQNNGV. CDR3 length: 15 amino acids. Here the CDR3 reads CASSLDGAGAYEQYF. DNA for the CDR3: TGTGCCAGCAGCTTAGATGGGGCAGGTGCCTACGAGCAGTACTTC.

The chain uses TRBV28 and TRBJ2-1; D gene uncertain. Trimming cost V 5 bases and J 2 bases, with 22 bases left between them. The V gene's germline CDR1 is MDHEN and CDR2 SYDVKM. The length of the CDR3 is 18 residues. CDR3 DNA sequence: TGTGCCAGCAGTAACCTAAAATTCGGTTCGAGAACCTACAATGAGCAGTTCTTC. Residues: CASSNLKFGSRTYNEQFF.

The J gene is TRBJ1-2, the V gene TRBV5-1; perhaps TRBD1 as D (5 bases). The V end lost 0 bases, the J end lost 6 bases, and 9 bases lay between the germline ends. The CDR3 is 13 amino acids. Per germline, CDR1 SGHRS and CDR2 YFSETQ. The CDR3 DNA reads TGCGCCAGCAGCTTGGCACAGGCGGATGGCTACACCTTC. Encoded protein: CASSLAQADGYTF.

In its sample, this clone was seen a few times. The chain recombines TRBV28 with TRBJ2-1; D possibly corresponds to TRBD2 (5 bases). CDR1 MDHEN and CDR2 SYDVKM come from the germline V gene. The CDR3 is 12 amino acids. The V end was cut by 3 bases, the J end by 6 bases, with 6 bases between. As DNA, the CDR3 is TGTGCCAGCAGTTTCGAGGGCAATGAGCAGTTCTTC. Protein sequence: CASSFEGNEQFF.

The CDR3 coding sequence is TGTGCCAGCAGCCCCGGACAGGGGGCACCCAATGAGCAGTTCTTC. It is translated as CASSPGQGAPNEQFF. The chain links TRBV7-6 to TRBJ2-1; 11 nucleotides line up with TRBD1. Germline loops: CDR1 SGHVS, CDR2 FNYEAQ. The CDR3 has 15 amino acids. With 5 bases clipped from V and 6 bases from J, the junction kept 6 bases outside the gene matches. Based on the CDR3 plus reference TRBV7-6 and TRBJ2-1, the full variable domain is GAGVSQSPRYKVTKRGQDVALRCDPISGHVSLYWYRQALGQGPEFLTYFNYEAQQDKSGLPNDRFSAERPEGSISTLTIQRTEQRDSAMYRCASSPGQGAPNEQFFGPGTRLTVL.

This clone was counted a few times. The chain combines TRBV11-2 with TRBJ2-3, with 11 bases lining up with TRBD2. V lost 3 bases to trimming and J lost 8 bases; unmatched junction nucleotides: 4. CDR1 and CDR2 (germline): SGHAT, FQNNGV. This CDR3 has 14 residues. CDR3 sequence: CASSFSGREGTQYF. CDR3 coding DNA: TGTGCCAGCAGCTTTAGCGGGAGGGAGGGTACGCAGTATTTT.

This clone was recorded once. The V gene is TRBV7-7, the J gene TRBJ2-2, with a weak D call TRBD2 (5 bases). Trimming stripped 1 base from V and 4 bases from J, with 7 bases between. The CDR3 contains 14 residues. CDR1 and CDR2 (germline): SSHAT, FNYEAQ (reference sequence). The CDR3 DNA reads TGTGCCAGCAGCTTAGGCGCGGGCACCGGGGAGCTGTTTTTT. Translating it yields CASSLGAGTGELFF.

V usage is TRBV6-5 and J usage is TRBJ1-1; 8 bases are a match to TRBD1. V was pared by 5 bases and J by 5 bases, with 10 bases of the junction left unmatched. The V gene's germline CDR1 is MNHEY and CDR2 SVGAGI. The CDR3 sequence is 15 residues long. DNA for the CDR3: TGTGCCAGCAGTCACCCTCCAGGGGGCGAGACTGAAGCTTTCTTT. Protein sequence: CASSHPPGGETEAFF.

The CDR3 protein is CASGSDRAHYGYTF. The CDR3 coding sequence is TGTGCCAGCGGGTCGGACAGGGCGCACTATGGCTACACCTTC. The rearrangement links TRBV9 to TRBJ1-2, with 8 bases lining up with TRBD1. J gave up 3 bases and V 7 bases, and 8 bases lay outside the gene matches. In germline, CDR1 is SGDLS, CDR2 YYNGEE. The CDR3 has 14 residues.

The chain combines TRBV7-9 with TRBJ2-1; 12 bases fit TRBD2. CDR1 and CDR2 from the germline V gene are SEHNR and FQNEAQ (reference sequence). This CDR3 is built from 15 residues. Germline trimming cut 4 bases from V and 6 bases from J; bases unmatched to any gene: 4. CDR3 loop: CASSSSGRAFNEQFF. CDR3 DNA: TGTGCCAGCAGCTCTAGCGGGAGGGCCTTCAATGAGCAGTTCTTC.